Below are 27 T cell receptor beta chains sequenced from a single sample in a study of graft-versus-host responses after intestinal transplantation. Clones were read by immunoSEQ multiplex PCR, and TCRdb kept only the in-frame ones, dropping some. Of tens of thousands of clones listed, about 88% are singletons. The material sequenced was PBMCs, taken around 68 days after intestinal transplantation. The receptor source for this set is a human patient who received an intestinal transplant, so some T cells may come from the graft donor.

The rearrangement links TRBV11-2 to TRBJ2-7, with 7 bases matching TRBD1. This CDR3 region has 12 residues. The germline gives CDR1 SGHAT, CDR2 FQNNGV. The CDR3 here is CASSVGRDRRFV. CDR3 bases: TGTGCCAGCAGCGTAGGCCGGGACAGAAGATTCGTC.

With respect to this clone: The junction and the germline gene differ at one end; a read error may be behind it. V is TRBV29-1 and J is TRBJ1-2, with D perhaps TRBD1 (5 bases). The CDR3 runs to 15 residues. Germline loops: CDR1 SQVTM, CDR2 ANQGSEA. The CDR3: CTVIREAAGDYGYTF. CDR3 nucleotide sequence: TGCACCGTTATCCGGGAGGCTGCGGGGGACTATGGCTACACCTTC.

The chain uses TRBV18 and TRBJ2-7; TRBD2 agrees at 13 bases. Unmatched junction bases numbered 2, after V lost 3 bases and J lost 3 bases. The CDR3 consists of 15 residues. CDR1 is KGHSH and CDR2 is LQKENI in the germline V gene. CDR3 in amino acids: CASSPGLAGDYEQYF. CDR3 nucleotide sequence: TGTGCCAGCTCACCCGGACTAGCGGGGGACTACGAGCAGTACTTC.

This chain uses TRBV4-3 with TRBJ2-3; TRBD2 might be the D (5 bases). V was clipped by 4 bases and J by 2 bases, with 19 bases between them. This CDR3 comprises 17 residues. The germline V gene encodes CDR1 LGHNA and CDR2 YSLEER. CDR3 bases: TGCGCCAGCAGCCGTCGGGGTACGGCTGCTTTCACAGATACGCAGTATTTT. Its translation: CASSRRGTAAFTDTQYF.

V gene TRBV4-3 combines with J gene TRBJ2-3; the match to TRBD2 covers 9 bases. The V segment lost 0 bases and the J segment 4 bases; nucleotides outside the gene matches: 14. The germline V gene has CDR1 LGHNA and CDR2 YSLEER. This CDR3 region has 19 residues. The CDR3 sequence: CASSQEGGGAFFVADTQYF. In DNA form, the CDR3 reads TGCGCCAGCAGCCAAGAGGGCGGGGGGGCCTTTTTTGTTGCAGATACGCAGTATTTT.

The count of this clone is one. The rearrangement links TRBV5-1 to TRBJ2-5, with D tentatively TRBD2 (5 bases). This CDR3 has 14 amino acids. The germline V and J ends were trimmed by 2 bases and 2 bases, with 10 bases remaining between them. Per the germline V gene, CDR1 is SGHRS and CDR2 is YFSETQ. CDR3 region: CASSFKRDQETQYF. CDR3 DNA sequence: TGCGCCAGCAGCTTTAAGAGGGATCAAGAGACCCAGTACTTC.

As regards this clone: The same CDR3 is also encoded by other DNA sequences in this sample. J is TRBJ2-3 and V is TRBV21-1; the table's D call, TRBD2, has no DNA check behind it. TRBV21-1 is marked as a pseudogene. The CDR3 contains 18 residues. The CDR3 DNA reads as TGTGCCAGCAGGGATCCGGGACTAGCGGGAGGGGGCACAGATACGCAGTATTTT. The encoded protein is CASRDPGLAGGGTDTQYF.

The chain carries TRBV18 and TRBJ1-1; no firm D call. This CDR3 has 14 residues. V dropped 1 base and J dropped 6 bases, with 12 bases sitting between them. CDR1 is KGHSH and CDR2 is LQKENI in the germline V gene. The CDR3 is CASSPQNRNAEAFF. CDR3 DNA: TGTGCCAGCTCACCACAAAATCGAAACGCTGAAGCTTTCTTT.

The V gene is TRBV19, the J gene TRBJ1-2; the D gene is possibly TRBD1 (6 bases). The CDR3 loop spans 14 amino acids. The V gene's germline CDR1 is LNHDA and CDR2 SQIVND (reference sequence). Trimming removed 5 bases from V and 2 bases from J, with 12 bases in between. The CDR3 protein is CASSYRVGNYGYTF. In DNA, the CDR3 is TGTGCCAGTAGTTACAGGGTGGGGAACTATGGCTACACCTTC. The whole variable domain, remainder taken from reference TRBV19 and TRBJ1-2, is DGGITQSPKYLFRKEGQNVTLSCEQNLNHDAMYWYRQDPGQGLRLIYYSQIVNDFQKGDIAEGYSVSREKKESFPLTVTSAQKNPTAFYLCASSYRVGNYGYTFGSGTRLTVV.

The gene calls are TRBV4-2 and TRBJ1-3; a possible D gene is TRBD1 (6 bases). CDR3 length: 16 amino acids. Germline V gene lookup returns CDR1 LGHNA and CDR2 YNFKEQ. The V end was cut by 0 bases, the J end by 0 bases, with 9 bases between. This CDR3 is CASSQDPTGSGNTIYF. The CDR3 DNA reads TGTGCCAGCAGCCAAGACCCGACAGGCTCTGGAAACACCATATATTTT.

The chain combines TRBV13 with TRBJ2-1; no definite D call. Germline V CDR1 and CDR2: PRHDT, FYEKMQ (reference sequence). The CDR3 extends over 12 amino acids. Trimming removed 4 bases at V and 5 bases at J, with 6 bases between. This chain's CDR3 is CASSSDDNEQFF. The CDR3 DNA sequence: TGTGCCAGCAGCTCAGACGACAATGAGCAGTTCTTC. Complete variable domain (other parts from reference TRBV13 and TRBJ2-1): AAGVIQSPRHLIKEKRETATLKCYPIPRHDTVYWYQQGPGQDPQFLISFYEKMQSDKGSIPDRFSAQQFSDYHSELNMSSLELGDSALYFCASSSDDNEQFFGPGTRLTVL.

A few counts support this clone. The chain is built from TRBV6-1 and TRBJ2-7; no definite D call. Germline assignment: CDR1 MNHNS and CDR2 SASEGT. Deletions cut 1 base from V and 6 bases from J, with 13 bases between. CDR3 length equals 14 residues. The CDR3 DNA sequence: TGTGCCAGCAGTGAAGGGCAGGACCTAGGCGAGCAGTACTTC. It encodes CASSEGQDLGEQYF.

The count of this clone is one. An end of the junction does not agree with germline; a read error may underlie this. The chain links TRBV27 to TRBJ2-7, with TRBD1 as a possible D gene (6 bases). Germline-derived CDR1 and CDR2 are MNHEY and SMNVEV (reference sequence). CDR3 length equals 15 residues. CDR3 sequence: CASSLGTQGFYELYF. CDR3 DNA: TGTGCCAGCAGTCTAGGGACACAGGGTTTCTACGAGCTGTACTTC.

J is TRBJ1-2 and V is TRBV18, with TRBD1 matching over 9 bases. Trimming at V came to 4 bases and at J to 2 bases, leaving 2 bases not matched to a gene. The CDR3 has 14 residues. In germline, CDR1 is KGHSH, CDR2 LQKENI. CDR3 sequence reads: CASSQDRGNYGYTF. CDR3 in DNA: TGTGCCAGCTCACAAGACAGGGGGAACTATGGCTACACCTTC.

This clone has more than one count but fewer than ten. The V and J genes are TRBV7-2 and TRBJ1-1, with 10 bases fitting TRBD1. Germline loops: CDR1 SGHTA, CDR2 FQGNSA. J gave up 1 base and V 7 bases, and 6 bases lay outside the gene matches. The CDR3 runs 15 residues. The CDR3 is CASIDRGQGNTEAFF. In DNA, the CDR3 is TGTGCCAGCATCGACAGGGGGCAAGGGAACACTGAAGCTTTCTTT.

This rearrangement joins TRBV9 to TRBJ1-4; D possibly corresponds to TRBD1 (5 bases). Germline V gene sequence: CDR1 SGDLS, CDR2 YYNGEE. The V gene lost 4 bases and the J gene lost 5 bases, with 15 bases spanning the gap. The CDR3 has 15 residues. The CDR3 nucleotides are TGTGCCAGCAGCCCCTGGGGGGGGACGAATGAAAAACTGTTTTTT. This encodes CASSPWGGTNEKLFF.

The chain links TRBV4-3 to TRBJ1-2, with a tentative D call TRBD1 (5 bases). V shed 5 bases and J shed 3 bases, with 13 bases lying between them. The CDR3 sequence is 14 residues long. Germline CDR1 reads LGHNA; CDR2 reads YSLEER. The CDR3 coding sequence is TGCGCCAGCAGCGAAGGGGACGGAGACTATGGCTACACCTTC. Translation gives CASSEGDGDYGYTF.

The J gene is TRBJ2-7, the V gene TRBV10-3; 10 bases are a match to TRBD1. This CDR3 contains 14 residues. The V and J ends lost 3 bases and 4 bases, in that order; junction bases with no gene match: 3. CDR1 and CDR2 from the germline V gene are ENHRY and SYGVKD. CDR3 in DNA: TGTGCCATCAGTGACGGGACAGGGGCGTACGAGCAGTACTTC. This translates into CAISDGTGAYEQYF.

This clone appeared a single time. The chain recombines TRBV7-6 with TRBJ2-7; D tentatively fits TRBD1 or TRBD2 (5 bases each). Trimming pared 1 base from V and 6 bases from J, leaving 19 bases between. The germline V gene encodes CDR1 SGHVS and CDR2 FNYEAQ. The CDR3 is 16 residues long. Here the CDR3 reads CASSLGGRGTLGEQYF. The CDR3 DNA sequence: TGTGCCAGCAGCTTAGGTGGGAGAGGGACCCTCGGCGAGCAGTACTTC.

This clone was seen once. This chain joins TRBV2 and TRBJ2-5, with D possibly being TRBD1 (5 bases). The CDR3 is 14 amino acids. Germline V gene data show CDR1 as SNHLY and CDR2 as FYNNEI. Trimming took 2 bases from V and 3 from J, leaving 10 bases between them. The CDR3 reads CASSEIVREETQYF. DNA of the CDR3: TGTGCCAGCAGTGAAATTGTCAGGGAAGAGACCCAGTACTTC.

This rearrangement joins TRBV6-1 to TRBJ2-2; D unresolved. Looked up from germline, CDR1 is MNHNS and CDR2 is SASEGT. V lost 3 bases and J lost 2, with 13 bases in between. The CDR3 is 16 residues long. The CDR3 nucleotides are TGTGCCAGCAGTGAGATACGGTGGGGAAACACCGGGGAGCTGTTTTTT. It is translated as CASSEIRWGNTGELFF.

The V call is TRBV5-5, the J call TRBJ2-7; TRBD1 agrees at 10 bases. V shed 2 bases, J shed 5 bases, and the junction held 10 bases outside the gene matches. The CDR3 length is 16 residues. Looked up from germline, CDR1 is SGHKS and CDR2 is YYEKEE (reference sequence). DNA for the CDR3: TGTGCCAGCAGCTTTATCGTTCGGGACAGGGGAAACGAGCAGTACTTC. Translating gives CASSFIVRDRGNEQYF.

This chain joins TRBV11-2 and TRBJ2-5; 10 bases map to TRBD2. TRBJ2-7 explains the end of the DNA better; the J call may be wrong. The CDR3 extends over 16 amino acids. Germline V CDR1 and CDR2: SGHAT, FQNNGV. CDR3 loop: CASSPRAGGPPYEQYF. CDR3 DNA sequence: TGTGCCAGCAGCCCACGAGCGGGGGGGCCCCCCTACGAGCAGTACTTC.

V usage is TRBV29-1 and J usage is TRBJ2-7, with 8 bases that match TRBD1. The germline V gene has CDR1 SQVTM and CDR2 ANQGSEA. V shed 7 bases and J 7 bases; nucleotides not matched to a gene: 9. The CDR3 is 12 residues long. The CDR3 sequence is CSALTGAGEQYF. CDR3 in DNA: TGCAGCGCCCTGACAGGGGCAGGGGAGCAGTACTTC.

The chain carries TRBV21-1 and TRBJ2-5; the table's D call of TRBD1 was not tested on the DNA. TRBV21-1 is a recognized pseudogene. This CDR3 has 15 amino acids. The CDR3 loop is CASSPKGARQETQYF. The CDR3 DNA sequence: TGTGCCAGCAGCCCTAAGGGGGCGCGGCAAGAGACCCAGTACTTC.

The J gene is TRBJ2-1, the V gene TRBV11-2, with D possibly being TRBD1 (6 bases). This CDR3 is 12 amino acids long. The germline V gene has CDR1 SGHAT and CDR2 FQNNGV. The germline V and J ends were trimmed by 2 bases and 8 bases, with 7 bases remaining between them. This CDR3 is CASSLHRDEQFF. CDR3 sequence (DNA): TGTGCCAGCAGCTTACACAGGGATGAGCAGTTCTTC.

The chain links TRBV4-3 to TRBJ1-2; D not certain. Germline CDR1 reads LGHNA; CDR2 reads YSLEER. Trimming shortened V by 2 bases and J by 4 bases, and 8 bases separated the two germline ends. The CDR3 runs 13 residues. CDR3 sequence: CASSQIPSYGYTF. For the CDR3, the DNA is TGCGCCAGCAGCCAAATACCTTCCTATGGCTACACCTTC.